Reported below is one TCR beta chain. This table comes from immunoSEQ multiplex PCR, and its TCRdb copy is limited to in-frame clones, with some not included. The sample includes 40,000 or so clones, approximately 83% seen only once; the top ten take 2.2%. This entry comes from a study of lymphopenia after photon versus proton radiotherapy. CDR1 and CDR2 from the germline V gene are SGHTA and FQGTGA. V was clipped by 2 bases and J by 6 bases, with 14 bases between them. The length of the CDR3 is 15 residues. The sample was peripheral blood, taken from a patient treated with photon-based radiotherapy. The chain carries TRBV7-3 and TRBJ2-1, with D unresolved. This sequence originates from a man in his forties with gastric cancer. DNA of the CDR3: TGTGCCAGCAGCTTATACCCCGGAAGTACCAATGAGCAGTTCTTC. Its protein product is CASSLYPGSTNEQFF.